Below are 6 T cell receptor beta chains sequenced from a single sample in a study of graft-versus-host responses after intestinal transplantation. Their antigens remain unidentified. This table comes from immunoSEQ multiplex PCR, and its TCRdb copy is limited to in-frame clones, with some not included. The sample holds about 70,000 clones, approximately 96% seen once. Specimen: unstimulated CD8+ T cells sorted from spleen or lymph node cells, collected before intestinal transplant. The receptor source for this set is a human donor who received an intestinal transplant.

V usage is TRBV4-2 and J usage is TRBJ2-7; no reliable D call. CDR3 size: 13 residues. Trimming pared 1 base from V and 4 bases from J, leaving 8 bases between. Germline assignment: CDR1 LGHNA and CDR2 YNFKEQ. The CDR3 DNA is TGTGCCAGCAGCCAAGGAAGGGATTACGAGCAGTACTTC. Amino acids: CASSQGRDYEQYF.

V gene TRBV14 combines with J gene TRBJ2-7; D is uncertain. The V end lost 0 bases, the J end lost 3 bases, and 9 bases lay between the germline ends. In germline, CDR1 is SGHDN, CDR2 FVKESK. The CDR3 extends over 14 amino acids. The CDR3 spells CASSQENSYYEQYF. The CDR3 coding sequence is TGTGCCAGCAGCCAAGAAAACAGCTACTACGAGCAGTACTTC. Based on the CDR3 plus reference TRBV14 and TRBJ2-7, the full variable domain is EAGVTQFPSHSVIEKGQTVTLRCDPISGHDNLYWYRRVMGKEIKFLLHFVKESKQDESGMPNNRFLAERTGGTYSTLKVQPAELEDSGVYFCASSQENSYYEQYFGPGTRLTVT.

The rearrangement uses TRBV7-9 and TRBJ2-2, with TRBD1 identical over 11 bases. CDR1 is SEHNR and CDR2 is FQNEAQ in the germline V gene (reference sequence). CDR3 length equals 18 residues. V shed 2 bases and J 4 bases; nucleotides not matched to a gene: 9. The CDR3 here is CASSLSPGQGDGTGELFF. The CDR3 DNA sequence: TGTGCCAGCAGCTTATCACCGGGACAGGGGGACGGCACCGGGGAGCTGTTTTTT. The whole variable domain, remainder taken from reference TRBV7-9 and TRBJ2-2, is DTGVSQNPRHKITKRGQNVTFRCDPISEHNRLYWYRQTLGQGPEFLTYFQNEAQLEKSRLLSDRFSAERPKGSFSTLEIQRTEQGDSAMYLCASSLSPGQGDGTGELFFGEGSRLTVL.

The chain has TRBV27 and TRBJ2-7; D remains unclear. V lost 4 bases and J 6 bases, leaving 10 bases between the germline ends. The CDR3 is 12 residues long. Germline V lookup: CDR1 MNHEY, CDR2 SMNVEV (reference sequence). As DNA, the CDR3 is TGTGCCAGCAGTTCCAACGGGCCCGAGCAGTACTTC. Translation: CASSSNGPEQYF.

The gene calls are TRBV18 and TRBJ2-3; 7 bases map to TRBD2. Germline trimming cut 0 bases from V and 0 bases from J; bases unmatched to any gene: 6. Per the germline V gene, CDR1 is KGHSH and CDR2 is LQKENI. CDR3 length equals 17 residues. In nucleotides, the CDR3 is TGTGCCAGCTCACCACCTCTAGCGGCATTTAGCACAGATACGCAGTATTTT. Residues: CASSPPLAAFSTDTQYF.

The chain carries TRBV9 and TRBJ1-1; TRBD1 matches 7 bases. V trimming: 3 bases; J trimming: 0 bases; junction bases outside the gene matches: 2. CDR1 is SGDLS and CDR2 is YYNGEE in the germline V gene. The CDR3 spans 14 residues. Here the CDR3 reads CASSGQGMNTEAFF. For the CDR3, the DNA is TGTGCCAGCAGCGGACAGGGAATGAACACTGAAGCTTTCTTT.